This T cell receptor beta chain is drawn from a study of T cells in localized non-small cell lung cancer. Sequenced by immunoSEQ multiplex PCR; TCRdb stores in-frame clones only, minus some. The table has 130,000 or so clones, about 90% seen once. CDR1 is MGHRA and CDR2 is YSYEKL in the germline V gene. Trimming took 1 base from V and 6 from J, leaving 15 bases between them. The CDR3 length is 15 residues. Concerning this clone: Antigen specificity is unknown.

Overall study results and limits: Longer overall survival associated with higher blood T cell density; shorter survival with higher adjacent-lung clonality. Adjacent uninvolved lung tissue had the highest T cell clonality, exceeding tumor. For the top 100 tumor clones, a median about 57 also appeared in adjacent lung.

The input for sequencing was peripheral blood, taken before any cancer treatment. The source is a female donor at least 60 years old with stage I lung adenocarcinoma. The chain couples TRBV4-1 to TRBJ1-2; tentative D call: TRBD1 (5 bases). CDR3 region: CASSQVGRQGHGYTF. The CDR3 DNA sequence: TGCGCCAGCAGCCAAGTAGGGCGCCAGGGCCATGGCTACACCTTC.